This is a list of T cell receptor beta chains from one sample in a study of regulatory T cells in long-lasting Graves disease. MiXCR, run by TCRdb on the multiplex PCR reads, gives a single entry per CDR3 protein. The table records about 540,000 distinct CDR3 sequences, approximately 15% of them present only once. The same sample was also used in a study of T cells in Graves' hyperthyroidism and ophthalmopathy.

Specimen: peripheral blood mononuclear cells (PBMCs), collected at new diagnosis, from a patient treated with antithyroid drugs. Source of these receptors: a man younger than 40 with Graves disease. The CDR3 runs from the conserved cysteine through the conserved F or W. The D gene is left open where the match is weak. Clone size appears in some rows only: once, few, many, or a class for an expanded clone.

d_call	clone_size	v_call	j_call	cdr3_nt	cdr3_aa
.	many	TRBV10-2	TRBJ2-7	TGCGCCAGCAGTGAGGGACAGACCTACGAGCAGTACTTC	CASSEGQTYEQYF
TRBD1	many	TRBV30	TRBJ1-5	TGTGCCTGGAGTGTAAAGACAGGGGGTAATCAGCCCCAGCATTTT	CAWSVKTGGNQPQHF
.	many	TRBV12-3/TRBV12-4	TRBJ1-3	TGTGCCAGCAGTTTCGGTGGAAACACCATATATTTT	CASSFGGNTIYF
TRBD1	.	TRBV2	TRBJ1-4	TGTGCCAGCAGTGCGGACAGGTGGAATGAAAAACTGTTTTTT	CASSADRWNEKLFF
.	.	TRBV4-1	TRBJ2-7	TGCGCCAGCAGCCGCCTAGCGGACAGCTCCTACGAGCAGTACTTC	CASSRLADSSYEQYF
TRBD1	many	TRBV15	TRBJ1-1	TGTGCCACCAGCAGTGGGGACAGGTTGGGCACTGAAGCTTTCTTT	CATSSGDRLGTEAFF
.	few	TRBV19	TRBJ1-1	TGTGCCAGTAGTCCCTATTCGGCCATGAACACTGAAGCTTTCTTT	CASSPYSAMNTEAFF
.	many	TRBV5-5	TRBJ2-3	TGTGCCAGCAGGACCGGAGGGGGTCGATTCTCCACAGATACGCAGTATTTT	CASRTGGGRFSTDTQYF
.	many	TRBV7-2	TRBJ2-3	TGTGCCAGCAGCTTAACTGCAGACACAGATACGCAGTATTTT	CASSLTADTDTQYF
.	many	TRBV7-2	TRBJ2-7	TGTGCCAGCATGACCGGGGGAGGTTACGAGCAGTACTTC	CASMTGGGYEQYF
TRBD1	few	TRBV19	TRBJ2-7	TGTGCCAGTAGTCGTCGGGACAGCCCCTACGAGCAGTACTTC	CASSRRDSPYEQYF
.	many	TRBV12-3/TRBV12-4	TRBJ2-7	TGTGCCAGCCGGACAGATGTCTCCTACGAGCAGTACTTC	CASRTDVSYEQYF
TRBD2	many	TRBV7-3	TRBJ2-7	TGTGCCAGCAGCTTAAGCGGGAGGGACGAGCAGTACTTC	CASSLSGRDEQYF
.	many	TRBV27	TRBJ2-3	TGTGCCAGCAGTTTGACAGGCGTCTCTAGCACAGATACGCAGTATTTT	CASSLTGVSSTDTQYF
.	many	TRBV29-1	TRBJ1-1	TGCAGCGGTCGGACGGGAATGAACACTGAAGCTTTCTTT	CSGRTGMNTEAFF
TRBD2	many	TRBV11-2	TRBJ2-1	TGTGCCAGCAGCTCCCTAGCGGGAGCTTCGGCGTTCTTC	CASSSLAGASAFF
TRBD1	many	TRBV2	TRBJ2-1	TGTGCCAGCAGTGGGCAGGGGGCGCAATTTGGTTCCTACAATGAGCAGTTCTTC	CASSGQGAQFGSYNEQFF
.	many	TRBV15	TRBJ2-1	TGTGCCACCAGCAGAGCAGGGTCCTACAATGAGCAGTTCTTC	CATSRAGSYNEQFF
TRBD1	many	TRBV24-1	TRBJ2-5	TGTGCCACCAGTCTGGACAGGGGAGGAGAGACCCAGTACTTC	CATSLDRGGETQYF
TRBD1	many	TRBV6-1	TRBJ2-7	TGTGCCATCACACCTCCCGGACAGGCCTACGAGCAGTACTTC	CAITPPGQAYEQYF
TRBD2	many	TRBV24-1	TRBJ2-7	TGTGCCACCAGTGATCCACTAGCGGGAGGGCTCTACGAGCAGTACTTC	CATSDPLAGGLYEQYF
.	.	TRBV5-6	TRBJ1-5	TGTGCCAGCAGCTTGGCCGCGGGGACTCCCAATCAGCCCCAGCATTTT	CASSLAAGTPNQPQHF
.	many	TRBV24-1	TRBJ2-2	TGTGCCACCGCGAGGGCAACGAACACCGGGGAGCTGTTTTTT	CATARATNTGELFF
.	few	TRBV4-2	TRBJ2-6	TGTGCCAGCAGCCAAAACTCGGGCGGGGCCAACGTCCTGACTTTC	CASSQNSGGANVLTF
TRBD1	.	TRBV20-1	TRBJ1-2	TGCAGTGCTAGCAAGGACAGGGACAACTATGGCTACACCTTC	CSASKDRDNYGYTF
.	many	TRBV11-2	TRBJ2-3	TGTGCCAGCAGCCCCCCCGCCCGGGCGCAGTATTTT	CASSPPARAQYF
TRBD2	.	TRBV3-1	TRBJ2-1	TGTGCCAGCAGCCAAGACCGCGGGAGGGCCGGTGAGCAGTTCTTC	CASSQDRGRAGEQFF
.	many	TRBV20-1	TRBJ2-7	TGCAGTGCTACTGGAACCAACTACGAGCAGTACTTC	CSATGTNYEQYF
.	.	TRBV6-5	TRBJ1-5	TGTGCCAGCAGTTACTCGGTTTTGAGGCGCGGGGAGCCCCAGCATTTT	CASSYSVLRRGEPQHF
TRBD2	many	TRBV5-1	TRBJ2-1	TGCGCCAGCAGCTTGTTAGCGGGCCAACTCTACAATGAGCAGTTCTTC	CASSLLAGQLYNEQFF
TRBD1	.	TRBV20-1	TRBJ2-7	TGCAGTGCTAGGGGGACAGACTCCTACGAGCAGTACTTC	CSARGTDSYEQYF
TRBD1	many	TRBV7-2	TRBJ1-2	TGTGCCAGCAGCTTATCTTTCGACAGGGAGTACACCTTC	CASSLSFDREYTF
.	many	TRBV24-1	TRBJ2-1	TGTGCCACCAGTGGACCGAGCTCCTACAATGAGCAGTTCTTC	CATSGPSSYNEQFF
TRBD1	few	TRBV19	TRBJ2-1	TGTGCCAGTACCGAGGACAGGTGGAGCAATGAGCAGTTCTTC	CASTEDRWSNEQFF
.	many	TRBV6-4	TRBJ2-1	TGTGCCAGCAGTTTGGACTGGGGCTCCTACAATGAGCAGTTCTTC	CASSLDWGSYNEQFF
.	few	TRBV29-1	TRBJ1-3	TGCAGCGCTGAAGGTGGTACAGATGACTCTGGAAACACCATATATTTT	CSAEGGTDDSGNTIYF